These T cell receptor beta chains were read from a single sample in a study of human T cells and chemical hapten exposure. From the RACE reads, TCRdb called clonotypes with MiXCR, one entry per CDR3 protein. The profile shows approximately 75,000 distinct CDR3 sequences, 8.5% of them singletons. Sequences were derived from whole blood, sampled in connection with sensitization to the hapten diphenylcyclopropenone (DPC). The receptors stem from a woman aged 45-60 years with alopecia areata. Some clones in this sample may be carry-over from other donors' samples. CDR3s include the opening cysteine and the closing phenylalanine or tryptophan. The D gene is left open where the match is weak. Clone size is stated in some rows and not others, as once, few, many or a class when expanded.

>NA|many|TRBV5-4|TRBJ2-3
TGTGCCAGCAGCTTGGCGGGGTTAACAACTAGCACAGATACGCAGTATTTT
CASSLAGLTTSTDTQYF
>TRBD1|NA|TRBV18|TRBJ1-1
TGTGCCAGCTCAGCATTACAGGGGGCGGATTCAGACACTGAAGCTTTCTTT
CASSALQGADSDTEAFF
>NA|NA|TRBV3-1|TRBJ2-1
TGTGCCAGCAGCCAAGCCTACAATGAGCAGTTCTTC
CASSQAYNEQFF
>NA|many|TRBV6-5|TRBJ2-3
TGTGCCAGCAGTTACTTGGCGGGGTTCGGCACAGATACGCAGTATTTT
CASSYLAGFGTDTQYF
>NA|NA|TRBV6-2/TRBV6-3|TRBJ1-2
TGTGCCAGCAGTTACGGGGACGGACCAGGCGGCTACACCTTC
CASSYGDGPGGYTF
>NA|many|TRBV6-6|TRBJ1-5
TGTGCCAGCATTGGGGGGAGCAATCAGCCCCAGCATTTT
CASIGGSNQPQHF
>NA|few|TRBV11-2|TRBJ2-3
TGTGCCAGCAGCCGTAACTTAGATACGCAGTATTTT
CASSRNLDTQYF
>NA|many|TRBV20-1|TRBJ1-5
TGCAGTACCGGGACACGGAATCAGCCCCAGCATTTT
CSTGTRNQPQHF
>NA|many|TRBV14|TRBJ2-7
TGTGCCAGCAGCCAAGCTATGGACGGGGAGCAGTACTTC
CASSQAMDGEQYF
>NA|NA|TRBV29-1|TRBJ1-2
TGCAGCGTTGCTAAGGGGTCGGACTATGGCTACACCTTC
CSVAKGSDYGYTF
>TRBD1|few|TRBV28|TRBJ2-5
TGTGCCAGCAGTCTCCTGGGGACAGGCCCCTCGGGGACCCAGTACTTC
CASSLLGTGPSGTQYF
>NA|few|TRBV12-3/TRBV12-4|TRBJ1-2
TGTGCCAGCAGTTTGGGCTCCTACATAGGCTACACCTTC
CASSLGSYIGYTF
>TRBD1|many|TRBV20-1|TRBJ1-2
TGCAGTGCTAGTGGGACAGGGAGCTCGAGCTACACCTTC
CSASGTGSSSYTF
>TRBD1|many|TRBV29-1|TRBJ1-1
TGCAGCGTTGAAAAGCAGGGGGGGACTGAAGCTTTCTTT
CSVEKQGGTEAFF
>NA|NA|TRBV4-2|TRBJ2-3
TGTGCCAGCAGCCCCCGAGGCCGCACAGATACGCAGTATTTT
CASSPRGRTDTQYF
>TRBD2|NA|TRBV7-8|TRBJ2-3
TGTGCCAGCAGCTTACTTGCGGGGGGTCCCCTTAGCACAGATACGCAGTATTTT
CASSLLAGGPLSTDTQYF
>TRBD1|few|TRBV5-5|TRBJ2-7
TGTGCCAGCAGCTTGGCGGGGACAGGGGCCTACGAGCAGTACTTC
CASSLAGTGAYEQYF
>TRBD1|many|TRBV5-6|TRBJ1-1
TGTGCCAGCAGTTGGGACAGGGGTGAAGCTTTCTTT
CASSWDRGEAFF
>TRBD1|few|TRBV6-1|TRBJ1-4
TGTGCCAGCAGCGGGACGACAGGGGGCGGGGAAAAACTGTTTTTT
CASSGTTGGGEKLFF
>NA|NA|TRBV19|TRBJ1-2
TGTGCCAGTAGGAAGGGGACAAACTATGGCTACACCTTC
CASRKGTNYGYTF
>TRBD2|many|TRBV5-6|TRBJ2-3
TGTGCCAGCACCATGGGCCCAGCGGGGGTGATTAATACAGATACGCAGTATTTT
CASTMGPAGVINTDTQYF
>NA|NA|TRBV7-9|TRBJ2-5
TGTGCCAGCAGCTCTTGGACAGCCGGGGAGACCCAGTACTTC
CASSSWTAGETQYF
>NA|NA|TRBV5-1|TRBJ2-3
TGCGCCAGCAGCTTGGATGGCGCAGATACGCAGTATTTT
CASSLDGADTQYF
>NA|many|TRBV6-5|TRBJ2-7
TGTGCCAGCAGTCCCGGGACGGTTGACTACGAGCAGTACTTC
CASSPGTVDYEQYF
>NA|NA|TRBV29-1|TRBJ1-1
TGCAGCGGACGTGGGGGGACGAACACTGAAGCTTTCTTT
CSGRGGTNTEAFF
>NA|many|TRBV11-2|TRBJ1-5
TGTGCCAGCAGCTCACAGGACAGCAATCAGCCCCAGCATTTT
CASSSQDSNQPQHF
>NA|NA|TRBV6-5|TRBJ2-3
TGTGCCAGCAGTTACTCATTGGGATTACTAGATACGCAGTATTTT
CASSYSLGLLDTQYF
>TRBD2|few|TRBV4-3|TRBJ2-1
TGCGCCAGCAGCGAGAACTTCGGGACTAGCGGATACAATGAGCAGTTCTTC
CASSENFGTSGYNEQFF
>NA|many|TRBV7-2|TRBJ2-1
TGTGCCAGCAGCCCATCCCAGGTATTCAATGAGCAGTTCTTC
CASSPSQVFNEQFF
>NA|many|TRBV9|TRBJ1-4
TGTGCCAGCAGCGTGTGGGCAACTAATGAAAAACTGTTTTTT
CASSVWATNEKLFF
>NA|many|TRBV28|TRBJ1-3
TGTGCCAGCTGTCAGGGCCTCCACTCTGGAAACACCATATATTTT
CASCQGLHSGNTIYF
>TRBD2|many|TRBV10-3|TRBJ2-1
TGTGCCATCAGTGACCTGACAGCTAGCGGGAGAAATGAGCAGTTCTTC
CAISDLTASGRNEQFF
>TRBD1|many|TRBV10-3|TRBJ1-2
TGTGCCATCGTTGGACAGGGCGATGGCTACACCTTC
CAIVGQGDGYTF